This T cell receptor (beta chain) was identified during a study of regulatory T cells in long-lasting Graves disease. Study at large: Newly diagnosed Graves' patients had taken antithyroid drugs under 3 months. Study findings and constraints: Persistent Graves' patients possessed reduced TCR diversity relative to recently diagnosed ones. Persistent cases favored TRBV28, TRBJ1-2 and TRBJ2-5.

Time point noted: newly diagnosed GD, antithyroid drugs for less than 3 months. PBMC-derived RNA was used for the TCR library. Building of the TCR beta libraries involved iRepertoire HTBI primers and Arm-PCR of CDR3 regions. TCRdb re-analysed the multiplex PCR reads in MiXCR, keeping a single row per CDR3 protein. The table has about 300,000 distinct CDR3 sequences, more than 15% seen once; the top ten hold about 39%. V lost 6 bases and J lost 7, with 18 bases in between. The CDR3 consists of 15 residues. This clonotype was recorded many times. Its antigen is unidentified. The V and J genes are TRBV12-3 or TRBV12-4 and TRBJ2-2, with D perhaps being TRBD1 or TRBD2 (5 bases each). The specimen comprised peripheral blood mononuclear cells (PBMCs), sampled at new diagnosis, from a patient treated with antithyroid drugs. This TCR was recovered from a female donor with Graves disease. CDR3 DNA sequence: TGTGCCAGCAGCTGGGACCCCCCTTCTGGCGGGGAGCTGTTTTTT. Amino acids: CASSWDPPSGGELFF.